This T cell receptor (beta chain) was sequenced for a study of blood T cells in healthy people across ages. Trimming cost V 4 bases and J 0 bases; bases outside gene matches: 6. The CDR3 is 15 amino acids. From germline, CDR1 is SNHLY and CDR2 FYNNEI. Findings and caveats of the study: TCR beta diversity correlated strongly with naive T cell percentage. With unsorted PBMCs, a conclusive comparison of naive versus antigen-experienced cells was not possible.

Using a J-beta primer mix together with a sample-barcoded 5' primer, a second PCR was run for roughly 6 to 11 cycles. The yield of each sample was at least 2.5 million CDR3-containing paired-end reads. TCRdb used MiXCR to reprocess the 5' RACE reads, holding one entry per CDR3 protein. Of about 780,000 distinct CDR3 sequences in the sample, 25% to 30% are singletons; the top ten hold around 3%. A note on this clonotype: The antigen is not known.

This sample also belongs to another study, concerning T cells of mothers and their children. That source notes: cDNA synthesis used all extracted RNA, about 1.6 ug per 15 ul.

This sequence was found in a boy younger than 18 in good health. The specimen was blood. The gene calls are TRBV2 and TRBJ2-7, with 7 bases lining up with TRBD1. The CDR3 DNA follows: TGTGCCAGCAGTGTAGGGGGCCTAAGCTCCTACGAGCAGTACTTC. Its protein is CASSVGGLSSYEQYF.